Each of the 8 T cell receptor beta chains below was sequenced from the same sample in a study of blood T cell repertoires in COVID-19. Using immunoSEQ multiplex PCR, the repertoire was profiled, and TCRdb retains in-frame clones only, with some absent. The sample includes 200,000 to 300,000 clones, 80% to 90% of them seen just once. What was sequenced was peripheral blood. These receptors were obtained from a woman between 65 and 79 years old with acute or convalescent COVID-19.

The chain uses TRBV4-3 and TRBJ1-2; D is perhaps TRBD1 (5 bases). CDR3 length equals 16 residues. Germline values: CDR1 LGHNA, CDR2 YSLEER. V lost 0 bases and J lost 7, with 18 bases in between. CDR3 DNA sequence: TGCGCCAGCAGCCAAGACTACAGGCTCCCGGAGCGTGGCTACACCTTC. Its translation: CASSQDYRLPERGYTF.

This sequence joins TRBV19 and TRBJ1-2; the match to TRBD1 covers 7 bases. The CDR3 has 13 amino acids. The junction had 8 bases not matched to a gene; V was cut back by 5 bases and J by 8 bases. Germline CDR1 is LNHDA and CDR2 is SQIVND (reference sequence). For the CDR3, the DNA is TGTGCCAGTAGTCTGGACAGGAAAGGGGGCTACACCTTC. Protein: CASSLDRKGGYTF.

The chain carries TRBV2 and TRBJ1-6; unclear D gene. Germline V lookup: CDR1 SNHLY, CDR2 FYNNEI. The CDR3 runs to 16 residues. Trimming cost V 4 bases and J 7 bases, with 17 bases left between them. The CDR3 region is CASSAQRPTLNSPLHF. Written as DNA, the CDR3 is TGTGCCAGCAGTGCACAGCGGCCCACCCTAAATTCACCCCTCCACTTT.

This clone was seen a single time. The rearrangement uses TRBV6-1 and TRBJ1-2, with 7 bases fitting TRBD1. Unmatched junction bases numbered 4, after V lost 0 bases and J lost 3 bases. There are 15 residues in the CDR3. Germline V lookup: CDR1 MNHNS, CDR2 SASEGT. The CDR3 loop is CASSEADRRHYGYTF. The CDR3 nucleotides are TGTGCCAGCAGTGAAGCGGACAGGCGACACTATGGCTACACCTTC.

This rearrangement joins TRBV4-1 to TRBJ1-5; D unclear. The CDR3 sequence is 15 residues long. The V gene's germline CDR1 is MGHRA and CDR2 YSYEKL. V lost 4 bases to trimming and J lost 2 bases, with 12 bases between them. The CDR3: CASSPPGPRNQPQHF. The CDR3 nucleotides read TGCGCCAGCAGCCCCCCTGGGCCGCGCAATCAGCCCCAGCATTTT.

The V call is TRBV21-1, the J call TRBJ2-1; the listed D gene, TRBD2, was not tested against the DNA. TRBV21-1 is classified as a pseudogene. The CDR3 length is 16 residues. DNA for the CDR3: TGTGCCAGCAGCAGAATCCTAGCGGGGGGCAATAATGAGCAGTTCTTC. Its translation: CASSRILAGGNNEQFF.

The chain has TRBV2 and TRBJ2-1; TRBD2 aligns across 10 bases. CDR3 length: 14 amino acids. The V segment lost 7 bases and the J segment 5 bases; nucleotides outside the gene matches: 5. From germline, CDR1 is SNHLY and CDR2 FYNNEI. The CDR3 coding sequence is TGTGCCAGCAAACTAGCGGGGTTACACAATGAGCAGTTCTTC. Translated, it gives CASKLAGLHNEQFF. The whole variable domain, remainder taken from reference TRBV2 and TRBJ2-1, is EPEVTQTPSHQVTQMGQEVILRCVPISNHLYFYWYRQILGQKVEFLVSFYNNEISEKSEIFDDQFSVERPDGSNFTLKIRSTKLEDSAMYFCASKLAGLHNEQFFGPGTRLTVL.

V gene TRBV30 combines with J gene TRBJ1-1, with a tentative D call TRBD1 (6 bases). V gave up 5 bases and J gave up 0 bases, with 7 bases separating them. The CDR3 covers 12 residues. Germline V lookup: CDR1 GTSNPN, CDR2 SVGIG (reference sequence). CDR3 sequence reads: CAWDRMNTEAFF. The CDR3 DNA sequence: TGTGCCTGGGACAGGATGAACACTGAAGCTTTCTTT.